A single sample is the source of the 6 T cell receptor beta chains below, sequenced in a study of long-term antiretroviral therapy in people with HIV. Running of the v3.0 immunoSEQ assay took place at survey level. Libraries were prepared by immunoSEQ multiplex PCR; TCRdb keeps only in-frame clonotypes and omits some of them. Counted here are tens of thousands of clones, just over 85% occurring once; the ten biggest clones make up roughly 7%. The source was unsorted PBMCs, collected 1.8 years before starting antiretroviral therapy. All receptors come from a woman in her twenties or thirties with HIV.

The rearrangement uses TRBV6-6 and TRBJ1-6, with D perhaps TRBD1 (5 bases). CDR3 length: 12 residues. Germline assignment: CDR1 MNHNY and CDR2 SVGAGI (reference sequence). Between the trimmed V and J ends, which lost 6 bases and 9 bases, there was a span of 9 bases. DNA for the CDR3: TGTGCCAGCAGAAACCAGGGTTCACCCCTCCACTTT. Translated: CASRNQGSPLHF.

J is TRBJ2-1 and V is TRBV7-2; 10 nucleotides align to TRBD2. This CDR3 spans 17 amino acids. CDR1 is SGHTA and CDR2 is FQGNSA in the germline V gene. The V gene end was trimmed by 5 bases and the J gene end by 0 bases; junction bases not matched to a gene: 7. The CDR3 reads CASSVSLAGGSYNEQFF. The CDR3 coding sequence is TGTGCCAGCAGCGTCTCCTTAGCGGGGGGCTCCTACAATGAGCAGTTCTTC.

The CDR3 region has the DNA TGTGCCAGCAGCTTAAGGGGAGGCGGGGGTACAGATACGCAGTATTTT. It translates to CASSLRGGGGTDTQYF. The chain is built from TRBV7-9 and TRBJ2-3; 7 positions match TRBD2. The CDR3 is 16 amino acids. Germline V gene sequence: CDR1 SEHNR, CDR2 FQNEAQ (reference sequence). V lost 2 bases to trimming and J lost 3 bases; unmatched junction nucleotides: 8.

This clone was found once. This rearrangement joins TRBV27 to TRBJ2-1; D is unresolved. With 4 bases removed from V and 6 bases from J, the gap between germline ends came to 10 bases. The CDR3 totals 13 residues. CDR1 and CDR2 from the germline V gene are MNHEY and SMNVEV (reference sequence). The CDR3 DNA reads as TGTGCCAGCAGTTCACACAACGGCAATGAGCAGTTCTTC. Its translation is CASSSHNGNEQFF.

This clone was observed once. V is TRBV7-2 and J is TRBJ1-6; unclear D gene. From germline, CDR1 is SGHTA and CDR2 FQGNSA. This CDR3 has 14 residues. V lost 1 base and J lost 10, with 11 bases in between. CDR3 DNA: TGTGCCAGCAGCTTAGTCCGGGTGAAATCACCCCTCCACTTT. Its translation is CASSLVRVKSPLHF.

The rearrangement uses TRBV4-1 and TRBJ2-1; D uncertain. V dropped 0 bases and J dropped 9 bases, with 3 bases sitting between them. Germline CDR1 and CDR2: MGHRA and YSYEKL. The CDR3 extends over 11 amino acids. CDR3 DNA sequence: TGCGCCAGCAGCCAAGAGTTTGAGCAGTTCTTC. This encodes CASSQEFEQFF.